This T cell receptor beta chain was retrieved from a study of Graves' ophthalmopathy and Graves' hyperthyroidism (dated by TCRdb to 2016 to 2019). A note on the overall study: Peripheral blood samples were taken at the time of initial diagnosis, before any treatment was given. Following sample collection, hyperthyroidism patients were given methimazole at a starting dose of 30 mg daily, and ophthalmopathy patients were given high-dose intravenous methylprednisolone. In about six hyperthyroidism patients, the T-cell repertoires found in thyroid tissue were compared with those found in blood. An independent validation cohort comprised fewer than 20 hyperthyroidism patients and 15 to 17 patients who later progressed from hyperthyroidism to ophthalmopathy. The study used TCR beta repertoire signatures to distinguish Graves' ophthalmopathy from Graves' hyperthyroidism and to predict progression to ophthalmopathy. To explore V-J signatures that separate ophthalmopathy from hyperthyroidism, a discovery set of 95 to 100 patients was enrolled, consisting of roughly 45 with ophthalmopathy and fewer than 60 with stable hyperthyroidism. In total, 120 to 150 blood samples were TCR-sequenced: fewer than 50 ophthalmopathy, under 85 hyperthyroidism and about 17 hyperthyroidism-to-ophthalmopathy patients. Overall study results and their limits: In cross-validation, the 13-signature model distinguished ophthalmopathy from stable hyperthyroidism with about 90% sensitivity and 81.08% specificity, while in the test set the corresponding values were about 80% and 75%. No statistical method was used to set the sample size in advance, and the investigators knew which group each participant was assigned to. In validation, the model predicted ophthalmopathy progression with over 60% sensitivity and less than 80% specificity; more than ten predicted patients were CT-confirmed with GO in a median of approximately 6.5 months. Most expanded thyroid clonotypes with a frequency above 0.001 also appeared in blood, which suggests that blood repertoires may reflect the immune response in the thyroid.

Patients with ophthalmopathy had moderately to severely active disease, with a Clinical Activity Score of 3 or more, a NOSPECS grade of 4 or more, and a disease duration of less than 3 months. Anyone with other autoimmune diseases, uncontrolled infections, pregnancy or lactation was excluded from the study. Diagnosis was based on clinical symptoms, serum thyroxine, TRAb, thyroid ultrasound and orbital computed tomography. Using Ficoll-Paque density gradient centrifugation, PBMCs were isolated from 9.5 to 10 ml of fresh peripheral blood. Trizol reagent was used to extract the total RNA, and its quality was then checked on an Agilent 2100 Bioanalyzer. The CDR3 sequence holds 18 residues, the cysteine and phenylalanine included. This entry keeps only the CDR3 DNA: 54 bases, framed from base 1. From the germline V gene, CDR1 is SGHTA and CDR2 is FQGNSA. TCR beta CDR3 regions were amplified from RNA transcripts for repertoire sequencing. The first round of RT-PCR was done with HTBI primers and the Qiagen OneStep RT-PCR kit, and was followed by a second round of multiplex PCR, then size selection and purification. The libraries underwent paired-end sequencing with 100 bp reads on an Illumina HiSeq2000. The original pipeline was this. SOAPnuke was used for read processing, and reads with adapters, uncalled bases, a mean Phred below 15, or no exact constant-primer or identifier match were discarded. COPE v1.2.5 was used to merge the high-quality paired reads. Clonotypes were defined as unique nucleotide sequences and were aligned to IMGT TRB V, D and J references using MiTCR v1.1. Analysis was restricted to V-J combinations with a frequency above 0.0001, which covered 99.2% of repertoires. A TCR clonal expansion and chaos score per V-J combination was defined as the ratio of F50 clonal expansion to chaos observed in the TCRdist matrix. Welch's t-statistics and random forest were used to narrow the features down to about twelve V-J combinations, which were then fed into a naive Bayes classifier. The similarity between thyroid and blood repertoires was quantified using the Morisita-Horn index. Clones were called with MiXCR by TCRdb after fastp trimmed the public reads at Q25, and only in-frame beta chains were retained. Each CDR3 protein appears once, grouped with its most common genes and DNA. The V and J calls were not made by the authors but by TCRdb's processing. Present in this sample are about 700,000 distinct CDR3 sequences, about two fifths of which were seen just once. Over 2.5% of the sample is held by the ten biggest clonotypes.

For this clonotype: Which antigen it targets is not known. Germline is not matched at one junction end, which may reflect a read error.

The sequenced sample was peripheral blood. The sequence is built from TRBV7-2 and TRBJ1-2; no D gene call is confident. The sequence came from an adult man with Graves' ophthalmopathy. The CDR3 sequence is CASSQQWFGVRENYGYTF. The base sequence is TGCGCCAGCAGCCAACAATGGTTTGGGGTTAGGGAGAACTATGGCTACACCTTC.